This TCR beta chain is drawn from a study of technical replicates of blood from a handful of donors. This CDR3 is 13 amino acids long. Germline CDR1 is SSHAT and CDR2 is FNYEAQ (reference sequence). TCRdb's table, derived via immunoSEQ multiplex PCR, lists solely in-frame clones and lacks some. The profile shows 70,000 to 95,000 clones, approximately 97% of them singletons. On this clone: One end of the junction is discordant with germline, which a read error may explain.

The clonotype originates from a human donor in good health. V usage is TRBV7-7 and J usage is TRBJ2-7; D may be TRBD2 (7 bases). The sample comprised T cells isolated from PBMCs. The DNA of the CDR3 is TGTGCTAGCAGCTTAAACAGGGAGGGCGAGCAGTACTTC. Translation gives CASSLNREGEQYF.